These 10 T cell receptor beta chains share one sample of origin, sequenced in a study of cytomegalovirus exposure and HLA in healthy donors. Primers for the PCR totalled 60 Vbeta and 13 Jbeta. This table comes from immunoSEQ multiplex PCR, and its TCRdb copy is limited to in-frame clones, with some not included. The sample yields under 200,000 clones, over 80% seen once. The sample taken for sequencing was PBMCs. Source of these receptors: a woman in her forties or fifties in good health and CMV-seropositive.

This clone occurred once. This sequence joins TRBV7-3 and TRBJ1-1; 9 bases fit TRBD1. V lost 2 bases to trimming and J lost 0 bases; unmatched junction nucleotides: 13. The CDR3 is 19 amino acids. Germline CDR1 SGHTA, CDR2 FQGTGA. Written as DNA, the CDR3 is TGTGCCAGCAGCTTATATCCTTGGACAGGGGCGGGAATGAACACTGAAGCTTTCTTT. Translating gives CASSLYPWTGAGMNTEAFF.

The rearrangement uses TRBV7-2 and TRBJ2-6; weak D call: TRBD1 (5 bases). CDR1 and CDR2 from the germline V gene are SGHTA and FQGNSA. The CDR3 length is 19 residues. The V end was cut by 2 bases, the J end by 2 bases, with 19 bases between. The CDR3 bases are TGTGCCAGCAGCTTATCCCTATTTCAGGGCTCTACTGGGGCCAACGTCCTGACTTTC. Translation gives CASSLSLFQGSTGANVLTF.

V usage is TRBV19 and J usage is TRBJ2-2, with D maybe TRBD2 (7 bases). Germline CDR1 is LNHDA and CDR2 is SQIVND (reference sequence). CDR3 size: 17 residues. V was cut by 3 bases and J by 5 bases, with 19 bases left in between. Here the CDR3 reads CASSIAAGAMGTGELFF. The DNA of the CDR3 is TGTGCCAGTAGTATTGCCGCGGGGGCTATGGGTACCGGGGAGCTGTTTTTT.

This clone turned up a few times. The chain is built from TRBV2 and TRBJ2-1; 10 bases are a match to TRBD2. The CDR3 is made up of 17 amino acids. J gave up 4 bases and V 5 bases, and 11 bases lay outside the gene matches. CDR1 SNHLY and CDR2 FYNNEI come from the germline V gene. CDR3 loop: CASSLAGANSNYNEQFF. The CDR3 DNA follows: TGTGCCAGCAGTCTAGCGGGGGCCAACTCTAATTACAATGAGCAGTTCTTC.

This chain uses TRBV7-9 with TRBJ2-7; 7 nucleotides agree with TRBD1. The CDR3 is 19 residues long. Per germline, CDR1 SEHNR and CDR2 FQNEAQ (reference sequence). The ends lost 1 base at V and 2 bases at J; junction bases unmatched: 17. The CDR3 sequence: CASSLGGQTDRTLTYEQYF. CDR3 in DNA: TGTGCCAGCAGCTTAGGGGGACAGACCGATAGAACGCTGACCTACGAGCAGTACTTC.

The chain couples TRBV4-1 to TRBJ2-7, with 8 bases aligning to TRBD1. CDR3 length: 14 residues. CDR1 and CDR2 from the germline V gene are MGHRA and YSYEKL. J gave up 4 bases and V 6 bases, and 8 bases lay outside the gene matches. CDR3 bases: TGCGCCAGCAGTCAGGACAGGGTATCATACGAGCAGTACTTC. Amino acids: CASSQDRVSYEQYF.

A word on this clone: The identical CDR3 is also encoded by other nucleotide sequences in the sample. V gene TRBV27 combines with J gene TRBJ1-1, with 7 bases that match TRBD1. CDR3 length equals 15 residues. Germline lookup yields CDR1 MNHEY and CDR2 SMNVEV (reference sequence). With V trimmed by 3 bases and J by 1 base, 5 bases remained unmatched. The chain's CDR3 is CASSFGTGANTEAFF. DNA of the CDR3: TGTGCCAGCAGTTTCGGTACAGGGGCGAACACTGAAGCTTTCTTT.

The rearrangement links TRBV7-8 to TRBJ1-5; 9 bases agree with TRBD1. V shed 5 bases, J shed 4 bases, and the junction held 0 bases outside the gene matches. The CDR3 is 13 residues long. Germline-derived CDR1 and CDR2 are SGHVS and FQNEAQ. This chain's CDR3 is CASSGTGNQPQHF. In DNA form, the CDR3 reads TGTGCCAGCAGCGGGACAGGGAATCAGCCCCAGCATTTT.

This rearrangement joins TRBV11-1 to TRBJ2-5; perhaps TRBD2 as D (5 bases). The CDR3 is made up of 13 amino acids. The germline V gene has CDR1 SGHAT and CDR2 FQDESV (reference sequence). Between the trimmed V and J ends, which lost 5 bases and 4 bases, there was a span of 11 bases. Here the CDR3 DNA reads TGTGCCAGCAGCCAAGGAGAGGGAGAGACCCAGTACTTC. As protein: CASSQGEGETQYF. Complete variable domain (other parts from reference TRBV11-1 and TRBJ2-5): EAEVAQSPRYKITEKSQAVAFWCDPISGHATLYWYRQILGQGPELLVQFQDESVVDDSQLPKDRFSAERLKGVDSTLKIQPAELGDSAMYLCASSQGEGETQYFGPGTRLLVL.

The chain is built from TRBV23-1 and TRBJ2-2; D is unclear. TRBV23-1 is placed among ORFs of uncertain function. There are 15 residues in the CDR3. Trimming took 0 bases from V and 3 from J, leaving 8 bases between them. The CDR3: CASSQSKADTGELFF. The CDR3 nucleotides are TGCGCCAGCAGTCAATCGAAAGCCGACACCGGGGAGCTGTTTTTT.